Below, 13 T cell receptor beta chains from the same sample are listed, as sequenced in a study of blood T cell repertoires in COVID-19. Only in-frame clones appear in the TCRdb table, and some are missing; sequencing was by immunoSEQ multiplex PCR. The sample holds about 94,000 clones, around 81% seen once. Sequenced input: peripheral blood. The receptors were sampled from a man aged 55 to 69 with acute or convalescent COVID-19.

The CDR3 reads CSVEVGESEAFF. In nucleotides, the CDR3 is TGCAGCGTTGAAGTAGGAGAGTCGGAAGCTTTCTTT. V is TRBV29-1 and J is TRBJ1-1; D is uncertain. CDR3 length equals 12 residues. V lost 1 base and J lost 8, with 11 bases in between. Germline V CDR1 and CDR2: SQVTM, ANQGSEA.

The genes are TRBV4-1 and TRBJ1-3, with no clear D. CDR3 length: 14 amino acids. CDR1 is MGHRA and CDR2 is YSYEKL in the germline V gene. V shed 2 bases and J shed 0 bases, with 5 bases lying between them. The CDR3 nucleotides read TGCGCCAGCAGCCAACTAAGCTCTGGAAACACCATATATTTT. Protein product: CASSQLSSGNTIYF.

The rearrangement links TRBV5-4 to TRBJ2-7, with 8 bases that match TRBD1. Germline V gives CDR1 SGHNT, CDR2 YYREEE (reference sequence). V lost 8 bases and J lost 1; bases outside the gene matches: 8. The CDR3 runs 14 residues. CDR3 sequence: CASRQGPDSYEQYF. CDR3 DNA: TGTGCCAGTAGACAGGGGCCGGATTCCTACGAGCAGTACTTC.

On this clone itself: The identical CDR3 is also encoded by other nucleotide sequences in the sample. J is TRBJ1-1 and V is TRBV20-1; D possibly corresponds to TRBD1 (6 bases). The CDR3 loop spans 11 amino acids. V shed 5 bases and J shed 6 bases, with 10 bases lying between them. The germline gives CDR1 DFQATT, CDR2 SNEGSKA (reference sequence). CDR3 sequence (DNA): TGCAGTGCTTCTAGACAGGCTGAAGCTTTCTTT. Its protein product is CSASRQAEAFF.

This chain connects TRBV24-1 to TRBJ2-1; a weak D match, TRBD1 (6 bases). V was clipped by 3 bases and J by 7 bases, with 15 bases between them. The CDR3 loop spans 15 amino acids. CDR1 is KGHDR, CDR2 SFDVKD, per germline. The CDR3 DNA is TGTGCCACCAGTGATGCGGGCAGGGGCGCGAATGAGCAGTTCTTC. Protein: CATSDAGRGANEQFF.

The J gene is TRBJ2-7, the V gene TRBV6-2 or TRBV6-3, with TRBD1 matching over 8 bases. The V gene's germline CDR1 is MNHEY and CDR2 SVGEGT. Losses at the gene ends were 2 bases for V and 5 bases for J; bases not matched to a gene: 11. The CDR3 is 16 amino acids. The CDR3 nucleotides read TGTGCCAGCAGTTACCCCCGGACAGGGTGGGCCCACGAGCAGTACTTC. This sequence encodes CASSYPRTGWAHEQYF.

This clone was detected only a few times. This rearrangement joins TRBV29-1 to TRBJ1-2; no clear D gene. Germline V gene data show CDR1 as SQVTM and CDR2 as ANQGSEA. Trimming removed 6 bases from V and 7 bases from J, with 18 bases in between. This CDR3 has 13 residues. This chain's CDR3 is CSVRAGNGVGYTF. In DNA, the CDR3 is TGCAGCGTGAGGGCTGGAAATGGGGTTGGCTACACCTTC.

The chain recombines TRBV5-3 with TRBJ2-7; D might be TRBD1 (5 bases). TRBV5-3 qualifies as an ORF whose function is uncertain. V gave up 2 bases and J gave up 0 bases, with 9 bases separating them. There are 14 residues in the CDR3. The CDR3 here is CARSFPDNSYEQYF. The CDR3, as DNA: TGTGCCAGAAGCTTCCCGGACAACTCCTACGAGCAGTACTTC.

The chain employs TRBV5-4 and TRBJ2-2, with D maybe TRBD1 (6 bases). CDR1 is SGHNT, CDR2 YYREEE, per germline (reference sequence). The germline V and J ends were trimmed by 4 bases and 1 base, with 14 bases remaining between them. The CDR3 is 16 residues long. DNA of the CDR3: TGTGCCAGCAGCACCCAGACAGGAATGAACACCGGGGAGCTGTTTTTT. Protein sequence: CASSTQTGMNTGELFF.

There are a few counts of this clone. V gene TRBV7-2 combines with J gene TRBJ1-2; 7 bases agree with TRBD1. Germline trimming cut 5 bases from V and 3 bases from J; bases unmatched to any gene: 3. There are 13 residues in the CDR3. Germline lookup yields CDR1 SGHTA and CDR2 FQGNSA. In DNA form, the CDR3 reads TGTGCCAGCAGCCAAGGGGGCTACTATGGCTACACCTTC. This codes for CASSQGGYYGYTF.

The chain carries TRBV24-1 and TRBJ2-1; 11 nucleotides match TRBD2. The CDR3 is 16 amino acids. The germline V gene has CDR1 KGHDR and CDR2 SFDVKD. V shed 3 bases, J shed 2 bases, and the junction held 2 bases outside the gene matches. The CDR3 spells CATSDTTSGAYNEQFF. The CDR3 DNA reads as TGTGCCACCAGTGATACGACTAGCGGGGCCTACAATGAGCAGTTCTTC.

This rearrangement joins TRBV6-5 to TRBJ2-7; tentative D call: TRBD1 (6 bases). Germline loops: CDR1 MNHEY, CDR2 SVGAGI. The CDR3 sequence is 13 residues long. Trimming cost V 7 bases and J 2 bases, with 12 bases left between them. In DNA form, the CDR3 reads TGTGCCAGCATAAGGGACACCGCCTACGAGCAGTACTTC. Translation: CASIRDTAYEQYF.

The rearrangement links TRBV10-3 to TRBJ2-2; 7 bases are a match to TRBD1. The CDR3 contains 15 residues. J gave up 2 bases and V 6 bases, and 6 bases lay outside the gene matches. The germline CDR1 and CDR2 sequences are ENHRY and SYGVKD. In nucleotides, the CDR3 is TGTGCCATCAGGAAGGGGACAGTAAACACCGGGGAGCTGTTTTTT. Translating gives CAIRKGTVNTGELFF.